This T cell receptor beta chain was sequenced in a study of T cells expressing NK-cell markers. Study background: Obtained from sorted CD3+CD56+NKG2C+, CD3+CD56+NKG2C- and CD3+CD56-NKG2C+ T cells were the TCR beta repertoires.

In germline, CDR1 is MNHNS, CDR2 SASEGT. The CDR3 sequence is 15 residues long. In generating TCR beta cDNA, 5'RACE template switching with UMIs was used. Using the 5' RACE reads, TCRdb records one entry per CDR3 protein without DNA. Its listing shows 550,000 or so distinct CDR3 sequences. Sequenced material: blood T cells: a sorted CD56 or NKG2C T cell subset, CD4+ or CD8+ T cells, or bulk PBMC T cells (not recorded which). The receptor was derived from a man aged 18 to 29 in good health. The chain is built from TRBV6-1 and TRBJ2-6. CDR3 sequence: CASSDEDSGANVLTF.